Below, 20 T cell receptor beta chains from the same sample are listed, as sequenced in a study of blood T cells in healthy people across ages. The second PCR ran roughly 6 to 11 cycles with a sample-barcoded 5' primer and J-beta primers. TCRdb ran MiXCR on the 5' RACE reads and lists one entry per CDR3 protein. The sample holds about 670,000 distinct CDR3 sequences, over 40% seen once. Sequenced material: blood. Receptors originate from a woman of 80 years or more in good health.

The chain links TRBV20-1 to TRBJ1-2; TRBD1 aligns across 10 bases. CDR1 and CDR2 (germline): DFQATT, SNEGSKA (reference sequence). Trimming removed 6 bases from V and 3 bases from J; junction bases left unmatched: 7. This CDR3 comprises 14 residues. The CDR3 coding sequence is TGCAGTGCGAAACGGGGACAGGGGTACTATGGCTACACCTTC. Translating it yields CSAKRGQGYYGYTF.

CDR3 in amino acids: CASGLGGLAGAHEQYF. DNA for the CDR3: TGTGCTAGTGGTTTGGGGGGACTAGCGGGGGCCCATGAGCAGTACTTC. This chain links TRBV12-5 with TRBJ2-7; the match to TRBD2 covers 14 bases. V dropped 1 base and J dropped 7; count of bases not matched to a gene: 6. The CDR3 has 16 residues. Germline CDR1 and CDR2: LGHNT and FRNRAP.

This clonotype occurred many times. The genes are TRBV5-1 and TRBJ2-1; 10 bases are a match to TRBD2. J was trimmed by 0 bases and V by 4 bases; bases with no gene match: 10. Germline assignment: CDR1 SGHRS and CDR2 YFSETQ. This CDR3 is 18 amino acids long. The CDR3 reads CASSAPTSGRVSYNEQFF. The CDR3 DNA follows: TGCGCCAGCAGCGCACCGACTAGCGGGCGGGTCTCCTACAATGAGCAGTTCTTC.

The CDR3 sequence: CASSPRDRGDQPQHF. CDR3 bases: TGCGCCAGCAGCCCCCGTGACAGGGGCGATCAGCCCCAGCATTTT. V usage is TRBV4-1 and J usage is TRBJ1-5; 8 bases line up with TRBD1. The germline gives CDR1 MGHRA, CDR2 YSYEKL. The CDR3 is 15 residues long. Germline trimming cut 4 bases from V and 5 bases from J; bases unmatched to any gene: 7.

The gene calls are TRBV5-1 and TRBJ1-1; the D is unclear. The CDR3 is made up of 15 amino acids. From germline, CDR1 is SGHRS and CDR2 YFSETQ. V was trimmed by 4 bases and J by 3 bases, leaving 16 bases between them. The DNA of the CDR3 is TGCGCCAGCAGCACATCCCAGAGGAGAGACACTGAAGCTTTCTTT. As protein: CASSTSQRRDTEAFF.

The chain couples TRBV2 to TRBJ1-5; weak D call: TRBD1 (5 bases). V was clipped by 2 bases and J by 0 bases, with 8 bases between them. Germline loops: CDR1 SNHLY, CDR2 FYNNEI. The CDR3 consists of 15 residues. The CDR3 spells CASSEYGGSNQPQHF. CDR3 DNA sequence: TGTGCCAGCAGTGAATACGGGGGTAGCAATCAGCCCCAGCATTTT.

This clonotype came up many times. This sequence joins TRBV20-1 and TRBJ2-5, with a tentative D call TRBD2 (7 bases). The CDR3 runs 17 residues. Deletions cut 2 bases from V and 2 bases from J, with 21 bases between. Germline loops: CDR1 DFQATT, CDR2 SNEGSKA (reference sequence). This chain's CDR3 is CSARSPLAGASQETQYF. DNA of the CDR3: TGCAGTGCTAGATCCCCCCTCGCGGGGGCCTCTCAAGAGACCCAGTACTTC.

The CDR3 sequence: CASSYSEGYNEQFF. The CDR3 nucleotides are TGTGCCAGCAGTTACTCTGAGGGCTACAATGAGCAGTTCTTC. The chain employs TRBV6-5 and TRBJ2-1; D is possibly TRBD2 (5 bases). CDR1 is MNHEY, CDR2 SVGAGI, per germline. Trimming removed 0 bases at V and 3 bases at J, with 6 bases between. The CDR3 consists of 14 residues.

J is TRBJ2-4 and V is TRBV12-3 or TRBV12-4; 8 nucleotides align to TRBD2. The CDR3 consists of 15 residues. V trimming: 6 bases; J trimming: 3 bases; junction bases outside the gene matches: 7. CDR3 nucleotide sequence: TGTGCCAGCAGCGACCGGCGGGGGGTCAAAAACATTCAGTACTTC. The encoded protein is CASSDRRGVKNIQYF.

The chain employs TRBV25-1 and TRBJ2-7, with TRBD2 as a possible D gene (5 bases). This CDR3 is 12 amino acids long. Trimming took off 4 bases at V and 4 bases at J, with 8 bases between the two ends. CDR1 is MGHDK and CDR2 is SYGVNS in the germline V gene. CDR3 DNA sequence: TGTGCCAGCAGTGCCGGGAATTACGAGCAGTACTTC. Protein product: CASSAGNYEQYF.

Comments on this clonotype: Since a much larger clone is just one base distant, this may be a read error. The gene calls are TRBV12-3 or TRBV12-4 and TRBJ2-1; 9 bases agree with TRBD2. Matching the DNA end better, TRBJ2-7 makes the J call doubtful. The CDR3 runs 16 residues. CDR3 DNA: TGTGCCAGCAGTACCTTAGCGGGAGTCCACTACAATGAGCAGTACTTC. Translated: CASSTLAGVHYNEQYF.

The V gene is TRBV6-2 or TRBV6-3, the J gene TRBJ2-5; the D gene is possibly TRBD2 (6 bases). CDR1 MNHEY and CDR2 SVGEGT come from the germline V gene. The CDR3 has 11 residues. Trimming left V 6 bases short and J 11 bases short, with 13 bases between. CDR3 amino acids: CASSQGTEQYF. The DNA for the CDR3 is TGTGCCAGCAGCCAAGGGACTGAGCAGTACTTC.

There are many counts of this clonotype. V and J are TRBV20-1 and TRBJ2-1; possibly TRBD2 for D (6 bases). The CDR3 consists of 13 residues. Germline-derived CDR1 and CDR2 are DFQATT and SNEGSKA (reference sequence). The germline V and J ends were trimmed by 5 bases and 5 bases, with 13 bases remaining between them. CDR3 in amino acids: CSAPRDLDNEQFF. The CDR3 bases are TGCAGTGCTCCCCGGGACTTGGACAATGAGCAGTTCTTC.

The rearrangement joins TRBV20-1 to TRBJ2-3; TRBD2 aligns across 8 bases. Looked up from germline, CDR1 is DFQATT and CDR2 is SNEGSKA (reference sequence). The CDR3 extends over 16 amino acids. The V gene end was trimmed by 3 bases and the J gene end by 0 bases; junction bases not matched to a gene: 8. Written as DNA, the CDR3 is TGCAGTGCTAGCGGGAGGGCCTTTTTTAGCACAGATACGCAGTATTTT. Amino acid sequence: CSASGRAFFSTDTQYF.

This rearrangement joins TRBV7-2 to TRBJ2-1, with TRBD2 matching 7 bases. Unmatched junction bases numbered 8, after V lost 5 bases and J lost 4 bases. The CDR3 has 15 residues. Germline-derived CDR1 and CDR2 are SGHTA and FQGNSA. Written as DNA, the CDR3 is TGTGCCAGCAGCGACGGGATCGGGGGGTACAATGAGCAGTTCTTC. As protein: CASSDGIGGYNEQFF.

This chain connects TRBV2 to TRBJ1-2, with D tentatively TRBD1 (5 bases). Germline CDR1 reads SNHLY; CDR2 reads FYNNEI. Trimming left V 4 bases short and J 13 bases short, with 22 bases between. This CDR3 region has 14 residues. The CDR3 region is CASSAFLQGTTTTF. CDR3 bases: TGTGCCAGCAGTGCTTTTTTGCAGGGCACGACCACCACCTTC.

In the case of this clonotype: This may be a read error, as it is one base from a much larger clone. J is TRBJ2-5 and V is TRBV5-1; 7 bases align to TRBD1. Germline assignment: CDR1 SGHRS and CDR2 YFSETQ. The CDR3 runs 14 residues. The CDR3 DNA sequence: TGCACCAGCAGGTCACAGGGGTCCCAAGAGACCCAGTACTTC. It is translated as CTSRSQGSQETQYF.

This clonotype came up a few times. The chain joins TRBV5-1 to TRBJ2-3; 10 positions match TRBD1. Germline assignment: CDR1 SGHRS and CDR2 YFSETQ. Losses at the gene ends were 5 bases for V and 4 bases for J; bases not matched to a gene: 10. The CDR3 has 16 residues. DNA for the CDR3: TGCGCCAGCAGTCAAAGACAGGGGGCGCGATCAGATACGCAGTATTTT. It translates to CASSQRQGARSDTQYF.

Concerning this clonotype itself: Compared with germline, one end of the junction differs, possibly owing to a read error. The chain links TRBV18 to TRBJ2-7; the D gene could be TRBD1 or TRBD2 (5 bases each). This CDR3 has 16 amino acids. From germline, CDR1 is KGHSH and CDR2 LQKENI. The CDR3 nucleotides read TGTGCCAGCTCACCCAAGGTAGGAATAGGGACCTACGGGCAGTACTTC. This gives the protein CASSPKVGIGTYGQYF.

In the case of this clonotype: One base away lies a much larger clone, so this may be a sequencing read error. The CDR3 DNA reads as TGCAGCTCTGAAGCTGCGGATGGCTACACCTTC. This codes for CSSEAADGYTF. The V and J genes are TRBV29-1 and TRBJ1-2; D remains ambiguous. The V end lost 8 bases, the J end lost 6 bases, and 13 bases lay between the germline ends. The germline gives CDR1 SQVTM, CDR2 ANQGSEA. There are 11 residues in the CDR3.